These 16 T cell receptor beta chains were all obtained from the same sample, sequenced in a study of regulatory T cells in long-lasting Graves disease. Specified time point: persistent/refractory GD, antithyroid drugs over 5 years with positive TRAb. The authors made the TCR library using RNA they extracted from PBMCs. Construction of TCR beta libraries relied on iRepertoire HTBI primers and on Arm-PCR targeting CDR3 regions. MiXCR, applied by TCRdb to the multiplex PCR reads, yields one record per CDR3 protein. The top ten hold about 40% of the sample, which has 500,000 to 800,000 distinct CDR3 sequences, around 30% seen once. Source: peripheral blood mononuclear cells (PBMCs), taken when the disease was refractory, from a patient treated with antithyroid drugs. The origin of the receptors is a female donor with Graves disease.

The V call is TRBV20-1, the J call TRBJ1-2, with unresolved D. The germline V and J ends were trimmed by 3 bases and 3 bases, with 11 bases remaining between them. The CDR3 is 13 residues long. Germline V lookup: CDR1 DFQATT, CDR2 SNEGSKA (reference sequence). CDR3 coding DNA: TGCAGTGCTAGCTGGGCGGGATACTATGGCTACACCTTC. Protein: CSASWAGYYGYTF.

This clonotype was seen at least ten times. The rearrangement links TRBV12-3 or TRBV12-4 to TRBJ1-1, with 7 bases aligning to TRBD1. The CDR3 has 15 residues. V lost 5 bases and J lost 1; bases outside the gene matches: 7. The CDR3 sequence: CASSTRTGRNTEAFF. The CDR3 bases are TGTGCCAGCAGTACTCGGACAGGTCGGAACACTGAAGCTTTCTTT.

A few counts support this clonotype. The chain uses TRBV12-5 and TRBJ2-7, with D perhaps TRBD1 or TRBD2 (5 bases each). Deletions cut 2 bases from V and 0 bases from J, with 11 bases between. The CDR3 covers 15 residues. Germline values: CDR1 LGHNT, CDR2 FRNRAP. In DNA, the CDR3 is TGTGCTAGTGGTTTGTACGGGACCAGCTCCTACGAGCAGTACTTC. Translating it yields CASGLYGTSSYEQYF. The whole variable domain, remainder taken from reference TRBV12-5 and TRBJ2-7, is DARVTQTPRHKVTEMGQEVTMRCQPILGHNTVFWYRQTMMQGLELLAYFRNRAPLDDSGMPKDRFSAEMPDATLATLKIQPSEPRDSAVYFCASGLYGTSSYEQYFGPGTRLTVT.

This clonotype occurred many times. The J gene is TRBJ1-1, the V gene TRBV5-1; D gene ambiguous. The CDR3 runs to 13 residues. Germline V gene data show CDR1 as SGHRS and CDR2 as YFSETQ. The germline V and J ends were trimmed by 4 bases and 1 base, with 8 bases remaining between them. Here the CDR3 reads CASSPDWNTEAFF. The CDR3 region has the DNA TGCGCCAGCAGCCCGGACTGGAACACTGAAGCTTTCTTT.

At least ten counts were recorded for this clonotype. The rearrangement uses TRBV20-1 and TRBJ2-5; TRBD2 matches 12 bases. Germline trimming cut 3 bases from V and 5 bases from J; bases unmatched to any gene: 10. Germline V CDR1 and CDR2: DFQATT, SNEGSKA (reference sequence). This CDR3 is 16 amino acids long. CDR3 DNA: TGCAGTGCTAGTGCGCTAGCGGGAGGGAGTAGGGAGACCCAGTACTTC. It yields the protein CSASALAGGSRETQYF.

Note on this clonotype: A read error may produce the germline difference seen at one junction end. The chain has TRBV11-2 and TRBJ2-5; D may be TRBD1 (7 bases). The CDR3 has 12 amino acids. Germline CDR1 SGHAT, CDR2 FQNNGV. The chain's CDR3 is CTSSQGGETQYF. Written as DNA, the CDR3 is TGTACCAGCAGCCAGGGGGGAGAGACCCAGTACTTC.

The sample holds a few counts of this clonotype. The V call is TRBV10-2, the J call TRBJ1-2; D may be TRBD1 (6 bases). The V end lost 5 bases, the J end lost 0 bases, and 13 bases lay between the germline ends. Germline V gene data show CDR1 as WSHSY and CDR2 as SAAADI. The CDR3 sequence is 15 residues long. As DNA, the CDR3 is TGCGCCAGCAGTACGGGCAGGGGAGCTAACTATGGCTACACCTTC. Translation: CASSTGRGANYGYTF.

The gene calls are TRBV11-2 and TRBJ1-1, with 7 bases lining up with TRBD1. The CDR3 is 15 residues long. V lost 4 bases and J lost 5; bases outside the gene matches: 10. Looked up from germline, CDR1 is SGHAT and CDR2 is FQNNGV. The CDR3 nucleotides are TGTGCCAGCAGCTCCCCACACAGGGGTGGGACTGAAGCTTTCTTT. This sequence encodes CASSSPHRGGTEAFF.

The rearrangement joins TRBV7-9 to TRBJ2-6; TRBD1 aligns across 8 bases. The trim removed 5 bases at V and 1 base at J, leaving 16 bases unmatched. Germline CDR1 reads SEHNR; CDR2 reads FQNEAQ (reference sequence). The length of the CDR3 is 20 residues. CDR3 sequence (DNA): TGTGCCAGCAGCCGAGAAAAAACAGGGGGAACCCGGTCTGGGGCCAACGTCCTGACTTTC. This sequence encodes CASSREKTGGTRSGANVLTF.

This chain connects TRBV6-2 or TRBV6-3 to TRBJ1-5, with D maybe TRBD1 (5 bases). Germline V gene lookup returns CDR1 MNHEY and CDR2 SVGEGT. The V end was cut by 5 bases, the J end by 6 bases, with 17 bases between. The CDR3 sequence is 15 residues long. The chain's CDR3 is CASSTRAGVGQPQHF. CDR3 sequence (DNA): TGTGCCAGCAGTACCCGGGCGGGGGTCGGTCAGCCCCAGCATTTT.

This clonotype turned up a few times. V is TRBV28 and J is TRBJ1-6; unclear D gene. Germline V gene lookup returns CDR1 MDHEN and CDR2 SYDVKM. V lost 8 bases and J lost 12, with 17 bases in between. The CDR3 spans 13 residues. CDR3 sequence reads: CASGDAQLLPLHF. The CDR3 region has the DNA TGTGCCAGCGGAGACGCACAGCTTCTACCCCTCCACTTT.

This clonotype was detected ten times or more. The chain combines TRBV2 with TRBJ1-1; D call uncertain. CDR3 size: 15 residues. V lost 5 bases to trimming and J lost 0 bases, with 13 bases between them. From germline, CDR1 is SNHLY and CDR2 FYNNEI. The CDR3 region is CASSPPGIMNTEAFF. CDR3 sequence (DNA): TGTGCCAGCAGTCCCCCGGGCATCATGAACACTGAAGCTTTCTTT.

This clonotype showed up just a few times. The chain is built from TRBV10-2 and TRBJ2-5; D is uncertain. There are 12 residues in the CDR3. Germline V gives CDR1 WSHSY, CDR2 SAAADI. V was trimmed by 4 bases and J by 1 base, leaving 4 bases between them. This CDR3 reads CASSARQETQYF. For the CDR3, the DNA is TGCGCCAGCAGTGCGCGCCAAGAGACCCAGTACTTC.

This chain links TRBV19 with TRBJ2-7; 9 nucleotides agree with TRBD1. The CDR3 consists of 15 residues. V was pared by 4 bases and J by 6 bases, with 10 bases of the junction left unmatched. The germline V gene has CDR1 LNHDA and CDR2 SQIVND (reference sequence). The CDR3 DNA is TGTGCCAGTAGTAATCCGGGGACAGGGAATTTCGAGCAGTACTTC. This encodes CASSNPGTGNFEQYF.

This chain uses TRBV6-5 with TRBJ2-7; D might be TRBD1 (5 bases). V was trimmed by 2 bases and J by 8 bases, leaving 13 bases between them. Germline values: CDR1 MNHEY, CDR2 SVGAGI. The CDR3 runs to 13 residues. As DNA, the CDR3 is TGTGCCAGCAGTTACAATCAGGGCACCAAGCAGTACTTC. This codes for CASSYNQGTKQYF.

The CDR3 protein is CASSPGTMLRAFF. The CDR3 bases are TGTGCCAGCAGTCCAGGGACAATGTTGAGAGCTTTCTTT. The chain combines TRBV12-3 or TRBV12-4 with TRBJ1-1, with D possibly TRBD1 on 6 matching bases. This CDR3 comprises 13 residues. The V end was cut by 5 bases, the J end by 10 bases, with 17 bases between.